A single sample is the source of the 21 T cell receptor beta chains below, sequenced in a study of blood T cell repertoires in COVID-19. The protocol was immunoSEQ multiplex PCR, while the TCRdb copy is restricted to in-frame clones and leaves out a portion. The sample includes approximately 62,000 clones, under 85% of them seen just once. Source material: peripheral blood. Every receptor here comes from a woman aged 45-59 years with active or convalescent COVID-19.

The chain links TRBV9 to TRBJ2-5; 11 bases match TRBD2. Per germline, CDR1 SGDLS and CDR2 YYNGEE. V lost 0 bases to trimming and J lost 4 bases; unmatched junction nucleotides: 5. The length of the CDR3 is 16 residues. In nucleotides, the CDR3 is TGTGCCAGCAGCGTAGCCCTAGCGGGAGGTTCAGAGACCCAGTACTTC. This sequence encodes CASSVALAGGSETQYF.

The chain combines TRBV19 with TRBJ1-2; 8 bases match TRBD1. The V segment lost 5 bases and the J segment 8 bases; nucleotides outside the gene matches: 13. Germline CDR1 is LNHDA and CDR2 is SQIVND (reference sequence). This CDR3 comprises 15 residues. The CDR3 reads CASSYNPQGAGGYTF. The DNA for the CDR3 is TGTGCCAGTAGTTACAATCCTCAGGGGGCCGGGGGCTACACCTTC.

The chain employs TRBV11-2 and TRBJ2-5; D gene unclear. V lost 0 bases and J 7 bases, leaving 9 bases between the germline ends. This CDR3 is built from 13 residues. Per the germline V gene, CDR1 is SGHAT and CDR2 is FQNNGV. The CDR3 DNA sequence: TGTGCCAGCAGCTTAGAACAGTCCGGGACCCAGTACTTC. Translating gives CASSLEQSGTQYF.

The rearrangement links TRBV7-2 to TRBJ2-5, with 7 bases lining up with TRBD2. This CDR3 comprises 15 residues. CDR1 is SGHTA and CDR2 is FQGNSA in the germline V gene. J gave up 1 base and V 0 bases, and 2 bases lay outside the gene matches. The CDR3 sequence is CASSLASGPQETQYF. The CDR3, as DNA: TGTGCCAGCAGCTTAGCTAGCGGGCCCCAAGAGACCCAGTACTTC.

The rearrangement uses TRBV4-2 and TRBJ2-1; 14 bases fit TRBD2. The CDR3 is 17 residues long. Germline V gene data show CDR1 as LGHNA and CDR2 as YNFKEQ. V shed 3 bases, J shed 8 bases, and the junction held 9 bases outside the gene matches. CDR3 residues: CASSHQAGLAGVDEQFF. DNA for the CDR3: TGTGCCAGCAGCCATCAGGCGGGACTAGCGGGAGTCGATGAGCAGTTCTTC.

Worth noting for this clone: One junction end does not reproduce the germline sequence, and a read error may be involved. This rearrangement joins TRBV6-1 to TRBJ2-5; D is ambiguous. Germline V gene sequence: CDR1 MNHNS, CDR2 SASEGT. The length of the CDR3 is 13 residues. CDR3 protein: CASREGIEATQYF. For the CDR3, the DNA is TGTGCCAGCAGAGAAGGGATAGAGGCGACCCAGTACTTC.

The chain couples TRBV2 to TRBJ2-1, with a tentative D call TRBD1 (5 bases). CDR3 length equals 14 residues. Deletions cut 9 bases from V and 0 bases from J, with 12 bases between. CDR1 is SNHLY, CDR2 FYNNEI, per germline. CDR3: CARRRESSYNEQFF. The CDR3 coding sequence is TGTGCCAGACGCAGGGAAAGCTCCTACAATGAGCAGTTCTTC.

The rearrangement uses TRBV6-1 and TRBJ2-3; no definite D call. The CDR3 runs 13 residues. V gave up 3 bases and J gave up 6 bases, with 10 bases separating them. Germline V CDR1 and CDR2: MNHNS, SASEGT. The CDR3, as DNA: TGTGCCAGCAGTGATATAGGAGCGGATACGCAGTATTTT. This gives the protein CASSDIGADTQYF.

The chain has TRBV6-5 and TRBJ2-3; 10 positions match TRBD1. The CDR3 sequence is 15 residues long. Germline V lookup: CDR1 MNHEY, CDR2 SVGAGI. Trimming cost V 6 bases and J 6 bases; bases outside gene matches: 9. The CDR3, as DNA: TGTGCCAGCAGCCGCGGGACAGGGGTCGCTGATACGCAGTATTTT. Residues: CASSRGTGVADTQYF.

This chain connects TRBV11-2 to TRBJ2-3, with a weak D call TRBD1 (5 bases). The CDR3 consists of 18 residues. Deletions cut 0 bases from V and 2 bases from J, with 18 bases between. The V gene's germline CDR1 is SGHAT and CDR2 FQNNGV. This CDR3 is CASSLEGNRSPLTDTQYF. In nucleotides, the CDR3 is TGTGCCAGCAGCTTAGAGGGGAACAGGAGCCCCCTCACAGATACGCAGTATTTT.

This clone was seen a few times. The chain is built from TRBV30 and TRBJ1-5, with D tentatively TRBD1 (6 bases). This CDR3 has 13 residues. Germline loops: CDR1 GTSNPN, CDR2 SVGIG (reference sequence). The V end was cut by 5 bases, the J end by 7 bases, with 15 bases between. CDR3 in DNA: TGTGCCTGGGGGAAACAGGGAAACCAGCCCCAGCATTTT. Its translation is CAWGKQGNQPQHF.

J is TRBJ1-2 and V is TRBV29-1, with a possible D match to TRBD1 (6 bases). There are 14 residues in the CDR3. Germline V gene lookup returns CDR1 SQVTM and CDR2 ANQGSEA. V lost 1 base and J lost 4, with 13 bases in between. The chain's CDR3 is CSVEVGGAPYGYTF. As DNA, the CDR3 is TGCAGCGTTGAAGTCGGGGGGGCCCCCTATGGCTACACCTTC.

To note about this clone: This may come from a read error, since a much larger clone is one base off. The chain carries TRBV3-1 (or the pseudogene TRBV3-2) and TRBJ2-7; 8 nucleotides align to TRBD1. The germline V gene has CDR1 LGHDT and CDR2 YNNKEL (reference sequence). The CDR3 extends over 13 amino acids. The V segment lost 4 bases and the J segment 3 bases; nucleotides outside the gene matches: 2. CDR3 region: CASSPGQVYEQYF. DNA for the CDR3: TGTGCCAGCAGCCCGGGACAGGTCTACGAGCAGTACTTC.

This clone is a singleton in its sample. The rearrangement uses TRBV19 and TRBJ2-4; 7 positions agree with TRBD1. This CDR3 spans 14 amino acids. Germline V gives CDR1 LNHDA, CDR2 SQIVND (reference sequence). V was clipped by 5 bases and J by 1 base; unmatched bases: 2. CDR3 DNA: TGTGCCAGTAGTGAGGGACAGGCCAAAAACATTCAGTACTTC. Protein: CASSEGQAKNIQYF.

This clone was found a few times. The chain links TRBV2 to TRBJ1-1; D is unclear. The germline gives CDR1 SNHLY, CDR2 FYNNEI. The CDR3 is made up of 12 amino acids. V lost 8 bases and J 4 bases, leaving 11 bases between the germline ends. The CDR3 DNA reads TGTGCCAGCGATACGCGGGGCACTGAAGCTTTCTTT. It translates to CASDTRGTEAFF.

The J gene is TRBJ1-2, the V gene TRBV11-2; possibly TRBD1 for D (5 bases). V was cut by 4 bases and J by 5 bases, with 20 bases left in between. The CDR3 is made up of 16 amino acids. Germline CDR1 is SGHAT and CDR2 is FQNNGV. CDR3 protein: CASSSITEGLGYGYTF. The CDR3, as DNA: TGTGCCAGCAGCTCAATAACGGAGGGGCTAGGGTATGGCTACACCTTC.

The J gene is TRBJ1-2, the V gene TRBV30; D remains ambiguous. CDR3 length equals 14 residues. Trimming left V 0 bases short and J 3 bases short, with 11 bases between. Germline CDR1 and CDR2: GTSNPN and SVGIG (reference sequence). CDR3 sequence reads: CAWSVGGSDYGYTF. CDR3 sequence (DNA): TGTGCCTGGAGTGTAGGAGGTTCGGACTATGGCTACACCTTC. The entire variable domain, with the rest obtained from reference TRBV30 and TRBJ1-2, is as follows: SQTIHQWPATLVQPVGSPLSLECTVEGTSNPNLYWYRQAAGRGLQLLFYSVGIGQISSEVPQNLSASRPQDRQFILSSKKLLLSDSGFYLCAWSVGGSDYGYTFGSGTRLTVV.

This clone turned up a few times. Its ends do not fully match the called genes, so a read error is possible. The CDR3 sequence: CASSRIQGLAGRLSF. The CDR3 nucleotides are TGTGCCAGCAGTCGGATCCAGGGACTAGCGGGGAGGCTTTCTTTT. The chain recombines TRBV6-5 with TRBJ2-3; 13 bases agree with TRBD2. In germline, CDR1 is MNHEY, CDR2 SVGAGI. The CDR3 is 15 residues long.

The chain recombines TRBV7-3 with TRBJ2-3, with D possibly matching TRBD2 (5 bases). CDR3 length: 14 amino acids. Germline lookup yields CDR1 SGHTA and CDR2 FQGTGA. V was shortened by 0 bases and J by 2 bases, with 6 bases between the two germline ends. The CDR3 loop is CASSLTAVTDTQYF. The CDR3 DNA sequence: TGTGCCAGCAGCTTAACAGCGGTCACAGATACGCAGTATTTT.

The chain uses TRBV7-2 and TRBJ1-1, with unresolved D. The V and J ends lost 3 bases and 1 base respectively, with 3 bases between them. The CDR3 is made up of 12 amino acids. The V gene's germline CDR1 is SGHTA and CDR2 FQGNSA. The CDR3 is CASSFGNTEAFF. The CDR3 region has the DNA TGTGCCAGCAGCTTCGGGAACACTGAAGCTTTCTTT.

This clone was observed a handful of times. CDR3 bases: TGCGCCAGCAGCCCCCTCGACACCTGGAACACTGAAGCTTTCTTT. This translates into CASSPLDTWNTEAFF. The J gene is TRBJ1-1, the V gene TRBV4-1; no clear D. Germline V gene sequence: CDR1 MGHRA, CDR2 YSYEKL. V gave up 4 bases and J gave up 1 base, with 13 bases separating them. The CDR3 runs to 15 residues.